This T cell receptor (beta chain) derives from a study of vaccination and CD4 T cells after COVID-19. The assay that was used to sequence DNA from cultured CD4+ T cells was the Oncomine TCR Beta short-read assay. TCRdb itself ran the PCR reads through MiXCR, one entry per CDR3 protein. The sample includes 10,000 to 13,000 distinct CDR3 sequences, less than 70% of them seen just once. Germline V CDR1 and CDR2: MRHNA, SNTAGT. V was cut by 6 bases and J by 4 bases, with 18 bases left in between. This CDR3 comprises 15 residues. Concerning this clonotype: The antigen remains undetermined.

Indicated treatment: roughly 10-day PBMC culture with coronavirus spike peptide pools or control peptides (ViraFEST assay). Antigen-specific T cell expansion with peptide pools preceded TCR sequencing in the ViraFEST approach. What was sequenced was CD4+ T cells from blood, cultured in vitro. V is TRBV6-4 and J is TRBJ1-2; weak D call: TRBD1 (5 bases). The TCR sequence derives from a human donor who had recovered from COVID-19. The DNA for the CDR3 is TGTGCCAGCAGCACCGGACACGGAATGGGCTATGGCTACACCTTC. Protein sequence: CASSTGHGMGYGYTF.